These 32 T cell receptor beta chains came from one sample sequenced in a study of blood T cell repertoires in COVID-19. This table comes from immunoSEQ multiplex PCR, and its TCRdb copy is limited to in-frame clones, with some not included. The sample has under 250,000 clones, roughly 83% seen once. The specimen sequenced was peripheral blood. Receptors were obtained from a woman older than 75 with COVID-19, enrolled during active disease.

CDR3 nucleotide sequence: TGTGCCAGCAGCCAAATACCCCGGGCCCCCCGGGGTATGAACACTGAAGCTTTCTTT. Residues: CASSQIPRAPRGMNTEAFF. The V call is TRBV3-1 (or the pseudogene TRBV3-2), the J call TRBJ1-1; unclear D gene. Germline assignment: CDR1 LGHDT and CDR2 YNNKEL (reference sequence). Between the trimmed V and J ends, which lost 2 bases and 0 bases, there was a span of 22 bases. The CDR3 contains 19 residues.

The chain joins TRBV5-5 to TRBJ1-2, with TRBD1 matching over 10 bases. Germline V gives CDR1 SGHKS, CDR2 YYEKEE (reference sequence). This CDR3 comprises 13 residues. V was clipped by 3 bases and J by 6 bases; unmatched bases: 2. The CDR3 here is CASSSDRGDGYTF. The CDR3 DNA reads as TGTGCCAGCAGCTCGGACAGGGGGGATGGCTACACCTTC.

The V and J genes are TRBV10-1 and TRBJ2-2; TRBD1 agrees at 7 bases. V shed 10 bases and J 1 base; nucleotides not matched to a gene: 6. This CDR3 has 14 amino acids. Germline CDR1 reads WNHNN; CDR2 reads SYGVQD (reference sequence). The CDR3 loop reads CATTGQLNTGELFF. The CDR3 bases are TGCGCCACTACGGGACAGTTGAACACCGGGGAGCTGTTTTTT.

This clone was seen once. This rearrangement joins TRBV24-1 to TRBJ2-3, with D possibly TRBD2 on 5 matching bases. Germline V gene sequence: CDR1 KGHDR, CDR2 SFDVKD. V was shortened by 3 bases and J by 5 bases, with 5 bases between the two germline ends. This CDR3 contains 12 residues. The CDR3 sequence is CATSDEGDTQYF. The CDR3 DNA sequence: TGTGCCACCAGTGATGAGGGAGATACGCAGTATTTT.

This clone was counted between two and nine times. Other DNA sequences in the sample encode the same CDR3. The chain couples TRBV5-1 to TRBJ1-2; D may be TRBD1 (6 bases). Germline CDR1 is SGHRS and CDR2 is YFSETQ. This CDR3 spans 13 amino acids. V shed 4 bases and J shed 5 bases, with 12 bases lying between them. The CDR3 here is CASSPGQSYGYTF. The DNA for the CDR3 is TGCGCCAGCAGCCCAGGACAGTCTTATGGCTACACCTTC.

This chain links TRBV7-9 with TRBJ1-6, with 10 bases fitting TRBD1. V shed 5 bases and J 7 bases; nucleotides not matched to a gene: 5. The CDR3 sequence is 15 residues long. Germline values: CDR1 SEHNR, CDR2 FQNEAQ (reference sequence). The CDR3 bases are TGTGCCAGCAGCATCCGACAGGGGGCAAATTCACCCCTCCACTTT. It yields the protein CASSIRQGANSPLHF.

The V call is TRBV27, the J call TRBJ2-5, with a weak D call TRBD2 (5 bases). V was pared by 5 bases and J by 8 bases, with 15 bases between. Looked up from germline, CDR1 is MNHEY and CDR2 is SMNVEV (reference sequence). This CDR3 contains 13 residues. The CDR3 sequence is CASSAPAGGTQYF. The CDR3 nucleotides are TGTGCCAGCAGTGCTCCTGCGGGTGGAACCCAGTACTTC.

The chain combines TRBV24-1 with TRBJ2-3; 8 bases align to TRBD2. The germline V gene encodes CDR1 KGHDR and CDR2 SFDVKD. The V and J ends lost 4 bases and 0 bases, in that order; junction bases with no gene match: 5. CDR3 length: 16 amino acids. The CDR3 region is CATSDPVAGSTDTQYF. The CDR3 nucleotides are TGTGCCACCAGTGACCCCGTAGCGGGGAGCACAGATACGCAGTATTTT.

The rearrangement links TRBV7-9 to TRBJ1-2, with D possibly matching TRBD1 (6 bases). Germline CDR1 SEHNR, CDR2 FQNEAQ (reference sequence). This CDR3 region has 13 residues. Trimming took off 3 bases at V and 6 bases at J, with 11 bases between the two ends. CDR3 region: CASSFSGEDGYTF. CDR3 sequence (DNA): TGTGCCAGCAGCTTCTCAGGGGAAGATGGCTACACCTTC.

The chain carries TRBV15 and TRBJ1-5; unclear D gene. CDR1 is LNHNV and CDR2 is YYDKDF in the germline V gene (reference sequence). This CDR3 is built from 15 residues. V gave up 0 bases and J gave up 3 bases, with 9 bases separating them. Here the CDR3 reads CATSRDMQSNQPQHF. The CDR3, as DNA: TGTGCCACCAGCAGAGATATGCAGTCCAATCAGCCCCAGCATTTT.

This chain connects TRBV27 to TRBJ1-2, with 9 bases matching TRBD1. The germline gives CDR1 MNHEY, CDR2 SMNVEV (reference sequence). The V gene end was trimmed by 3 bases and the J gene end by 4 bases; junction bases not matched to a gene: 0. This CDR3 is 13 amino acids long. The CDR3 loop is CASSLTGGYGYTF. The DNA of the CDR3 is TGTGCCAGCAGTTTGACAGGGGGCTATGGCTACACCTTC.

This chain links TRBV6-4 with TRBJ2-7; 12 nucleotides match TRBD1. Germline loops: CDR1 MRHNA, CDR2 SNTAGT. The CDR3 totals 16 residues. CDR3 coding DNA: TGTGCAATAATGGTATATGGGGACAGGGGGCGGTACGAGCAGTACTTC. Translated, it gives CAIMVYGDRGRYEQYF.

This clone was found a few times. This chain connects TRBV19 to TRBJ1-2, with 7 bases aligning to TRBD1. After removal of 7 bases from V and 5 bases from J, the junction contained 10 bases not matched to a gene. CDR3 length: 14 residues. Germline CDR1 is LNHDA and CDR2 is SQIVND (reference sequence). Written as DNA, the CDR3 is TGTGCCAGTAAGGGGGCATACCCGAGGTATGGCTACACCTTC. Residues: CASKGAYPRYGYTF.

This sequence joins TRBV10-2 and TRBJ2-3; a possible D gene is TRBD2 (6 bases). In germline, CDR1 is WSHSY, CDR2 SAAADI. The CDR3 sequence is 14 residues long. V lost 6 bases and J 4 bases, leaving 14 bases between the germline ends. As DNA, the CDR3 is TGCGCCAGCAGCCGTGGAGGGGTAGCAGATACGCAGTATTTT. It is translated as CASSRGGVADTQYF.

The table lists this clone with a count of one. The J gene is TRBJ2-3, the V gene TRBV19; D is perhaps TRBD2 (5 bases). This CDR3 contains 18 residues. Germline V gene data show CDR1 as LNHDA and CDR2 as SQIVND (reference sequence). The ends were cut back, 5 bases at V and 3 bases at J, with 24 bases in the middle. CDR3 sequence (DNA): TGTGCCAGTAGTTTCTCGCCACAGACTATTAGGCGGACAGATACGCAGTATTTT. It encodes CASSFSPQTIRRTDTQYF.

The chain employs TRBV5-5 and TRBJ2-2; D may be TRBD1 (6 bases). The CDR3 covers 13 residues. Trimming took off 4 bases at V and 6 bases at J, with 10 bases between the two ends. The germline V gene has CDR1 SGHKS and CDR2 YYEKEE (reference sequence). The CDR3 coding sequence is TGTGCCAGCAGCCGGGACAACTCCGGGGAGCTGTTTTTT. It codes for CASSRDNSGELFF.

The chain links TRBV7-2 to TRBJ2-3, with 9 bases that match TRBD2. Germline loops: CDR1 SGHTA, CDR2 FQGNSA. CDR3 length equals 16 residues. Trimming at V came to 0 bases and at J to 7 bases, leaving 8 bases not matched to a gene. CDR3 region: CASSLAGGGAVNTQYF. CDR3 nucleotide sequence: TGTGCCAGCAGCTTAGCGGGCGGGGGGGCGGTAAATACGCAGTATTTT.

This rearrangement joins TRBV19 to TRBJ2-3, with TRBD2 identical over 9 bases. Germline loops: CDR1 LNHDA, CDR2 SQIVND (reference sequence). V lost 9 bases and J lost 0; bases outside the gene matches: 4. The CDR3 consists of 14 residues. CDR3: CASARGGSTDTQYF. The CDR3 DNA reads TGTGCCAGCGCGCGGGGGGGGAGCACAGATACGCAGTATTTT.

The chain employs TRBV24-1 and TRBJ2-5, with a tentative D call TRBD2 (6 bases). V was cut by 4 bases and J by 5 bases, with 13 bases left in between. The CDR3 sequence is 14 residues long. CDR1 and CDR2 from the germline V gene are KGHDR and SFDVKD. The CDR3 nucleotides are TGTGCCACCAGTGAGCCCGGGGGAATTGAGACCCAGTACTTC. It encodes CATSEPGGIETQYF.

Written as DNA, the CDR3 is TGTACCAGCAGCCTAACCGGGACAGGGGCTGACGAGCAGTACGTC. Translation: CTSSLTGTGADEQYV. The V and J genes are TRBV6-5 and TRBJ2-7; the match to TRBD1 covers 10 bases. CDR1 MNHEY and CDR2 SVGAGI come from the germline V gene. The CDR3 loop spans 15 amino acids.

The rearrangement uses TRBV5-1 and TRBJ2-5; the D is unclear. The V and J ends lost 1 base and 5 bases respectively, with 15 bases between them. Germline CDR1 and CDR2: SGHRS and YFSETQ. This CDR3 has 15 residues. The CDR3 protein is CASSLTAGIRETQYF. CDR3 DNA: TGCGCCAGCAGCTTGACGGCAGGCATTAGGGAGACCCAGTACTTC.

The chain uses TRBV14 and TRBJ1-2; TRBD1 matches 8 bases. Losses at the gene ends were 3 bases for V and 5 bases for J; bases not matched to a gene: 14. The germline V gene encodes CDR1 SGHDN and CDR2 FVKESK. The CDR3 consists of 17 residues. CDR3 bases: TGTGCCAGCAGCCATACTTCCGGACAGGGAAACCTTTATGGCTACACCTTC. It yields the protein CASSHTSGQGNLYGYTF. The full variable domain, its missing parts supplied by reference TRBV14 and TRBJ1-2, is EAGVTQFPSHSVIEKGQTVTLRCDPISGHDNLYWYRRVMGKEIKFLLHFVKESKQDESGMPNNRFLAERTGGTYSTLKVQPAELEDSGVYFCASSHTSGQGNLYGYTFGSGTRLTVV.

This clone was detected once. This chain uses TRBV5-1 with TRBJ2-1, with a tentative D call TRBD2 (6 bases). Looked up from germline, CDR1 is SGHRS and CDR2 is YFSETQ. The length of the CDR3 is 16 residues. Trimming took 7 bases from V and 3 from J, leaving 20 bases between them. The CDR3 sequence: CASGSPEQAGYNEQFF. The CDR3 DNA follows: TGCGCCAGCGGGTCACCCGAGCAAGCGGGCTACAATGAGCAGTTCTTC.

This sequence joins TRBV3-1 (or the pseudogene TRBV3-2) and TRBJ1-1; 7 bases map to TRBD1. The CDR3 loop spans 14 amino acids. CDR1 and CDR2 from the germline V gene are LGHDT and YNNKEL (reference sequence). The J segment lost 5 bases and the V segment lost 5 bases, leaving 8 bases of the junction unmatched. Here the CDR3 reads CASSYSRGLTEAFF. The CDR3 DNA sequence: TGTGCCAGCAGCTATTCTAGGGGGCTGACTGAAGCTTTCTTT.

The chain couples TRBV6-2 or TRBV6-3 to TRBJ2-7; 9 nucleotides agree with TRBD2. J gave up 2 bases and V 6 bases, and 8 bases lay outside the gene matches. This CDR3 is 15 amino acids long. Germline V gene data show CDR1 as MNHEY and CDR2 as SVGEGT. DNA for the CDR3: TGTGCCAGCAGCACCCGCGGGGGGGCCGCCTACGAGCAGTACTTC. This translates into CASSTRGGAAYEQYF.

The chain is built from TRBV6-5 and TRBJ1-5, with D uncertain. CDR3 size: 14 residues. Germline CDR1 and CDR2: MNHEY and SVGAGI. Trimming shortened V by 5 bases and J by 0 bases, and 8 bases separated the two germline ends. DNA for the CDR3: TGTGCCAGCAGTCCGCTAGATAGCAATCAGCCCCAGCATTTT. It is translated as CASSPLDSNQPQHF.

The chain recombines TRBV27 with TRBJ1-1; TRBD1 is a possible D gene (6 bases). The V and J ends lost 5 bases and 4 bases respectively, with 17 bases between them. This CDR3 has 15 amino acids. From germline, CDR1 is MNHEY and CDR2 SMNVEV (reference sequence). The CDR3 DNA is TGTGCCAGCAGTCCCGACAGGTCCCGAAGCACTGAAGCTTTCTTT. Protein: CASSPDRSRSTEAFF.

The chain links TRBV3-1 (or the pseudogene TRBV3-2) to TRBJ2-2, with 7 bases lining up with TRBD2. The V and J ends lost 5 bases and 3 bases, in that order; junction bases with no gene match: 12. Germline V gene lookup returns CDR1 LGHDT and CDR2 YNNKEL (reference sequence). This CDR3 has 17 amino acids. The CDR3 coding sequence is TGTGCCAGCAGCAAGATAAACACCGGGAGGCACACCGGGGAGCTGTTTTTT. Translating it yields CASSKINTGRHTGELFF.

V is TRBV4-2 and J is TRBJ1-2; possible D gene TRBD1, 6 bases. The V end lost 4 bases, the J end lost 4 bases, and 16 bases lay between the germline ends. The CDR3 sequence is 15 residues long. Germline lookup yields CDR1 LGHNA and CDR2 YNFKEQ. CDR3 sequence: CASSRDTTALYGYTF. CDR3 bases: TGTGCCAGCAGCCGGGACACCACGGCTCTCTATGGCTACACCTTC.

This chain links TRBV28 with TRBJ2-7; TRBD2 matches at 10 bases. The CDR3 runs 14 residues. V was clipped by 6 bases and J by 2 bases; unmatched bases: 4. The germline V gene encodes CDR1 MDHEN and CDR2 SYDVKM. The CDR3 here is CASSPSGGPYEQYV. Written as DNA, the CDR3 is TGTGCCAGCAGCCCTAGCGGGGGACCCTACGAGCAGTACGTC.

The J gene is TRBJ1-2, the V gene TRBV6-5, with D maybe TRBD1 (6 bases). This CDR3 has 15 amino acids. Deletions cut 8 bases from V and 4 bases from J, with 20 bases between. The V gene's germline CDR1 is MNHEY and CDR2 SVGAGI. CDR3 coding DNA: TGTGCCAGCCGCCGTTCTAGCGGGGGCGTCTATGGCTACACCTTC. Translated: CASRRSSGGVYGYTF.

The DNA of the CDR3 is TGTGCCAGTCGTCAAGCAGGGGAACAGCCCCAGCATTTT. As protein: CASRQAGEQPQHF. V and J are TRBV6-5 and TRBJ1-5, with a possible D match to TRBD1 (6 bases). Trimming left V 9 bases short and J 7 bases short, with 16 bases between. Germline values: CDR1 MNHEY, CDR2 SVGAGI. This CDR3 comprises 13 residues.